Listed below are T cell receptor beta chains from one sample, sequenced in a study of T cell repertoires in cytomegalovirus infection. No antigen is known for these receptors. TCRdb used MiXCR to reprocess the reads, holding one entry per CDR3 protein. The table has hundreds of thousands of distinct CDR3 sequences, under 45% seen once. The material sequenced was cultured PBMCs, taken from culture after CMV antigen stimulation. These receptor sequences come from a human donor in good health (CMV status not recorded). Some clones in this sample may be carry-over from other donors' samples. Both conserved end residues are part of each CDR3. The D gene is left open where the match is weak. Clone size, where shown, is once, few, many, or a class for clones that have expanded.

>TRBJ2-5|.|TRBV7-8|few
TGTGCCAGCAGGAGGGCTGGGGAGACCCAGTACTTC
CASRRAGETQYF
>TRBJ2-6|.|TRBV10-3|few
TGTGCCACCTGGACGGAGGGTACTCTCTCTTCGGGGGCCAACGTCCTGACTTTC
CATWTEGTLSSGANVLTF
>TRBJ2-1|.|TRBV7-2|many
TGTGCCAGCAGTTCAGCGGGACAGTCCTACAATGAGCAGTTCTTC
CASSSAGQSYNEQFF
>TRBJ2-7|TRBD1|TRBV19|few
TGTGCCAGGGGAACCGGGACAGAGCCCTCCTACGAGCAGTACTTC
CARGTGTEPSYEQYF
>TRBJ2-1|.|TRBV6-1|.
TGTGCCAGCAGTTATGCGGCTACTCGGGACAATGAGCAGTTCTTC
CASSYAATRDNEQFF
>TRBJ2-6|TRBD1|TRBV2|few
TGTGCCAGCAATTTACAGGGGGCTGGGGCCAACGTCCTGACTTTC
CASNLQGAGANVLTF
>TRBJ2-7|.|TRBV12-3/TRBV12-4|.
TGTGCCAGCAGCCCTGAGTCATCCGAGCAGTACTTC
CASSPESSEQYF
>TRBJ2-3|TRBD2|TRBV7-2|many
TGTGCCAGCAGCCTAAGCGGGAGAAGTGGAGATACGCAGTATTTT
CASSLSGRSGDTQYF
>TRBJ1-2|.|TRBV12-3/TRBV12-4|.
TGTGCCAGCAGTTTATGGAGACGTGGCTACACCTTC
CASSLWRRGYTF
>TRBJ2-1|.|TRBV6-8|.
TGTGCCAGTCGGATTGACCGGGCCGGAAACAATGAGCAGTTCTTC
CASRIDRAGNNEQFF
>TRBJ2-7|.|TRBV7-2|once
TGTGCCAGCAGCTTAGCCAGCAGGGGCCTCTACGAGCAGTACTTC
CASSLASRGLYEQYF
>TRBJ1-2|.|TRBV12-3/TRBV12-4|.
TGTGCCAGCAGTTTAAGACACTTTGCACAGTCCTATGGCTACACCTTC
CASSLRHFAQSYGYTF
>TRBJ2-7|TRBD2|TRBV7-2|few
TGTGCCAGCAGCTTAGGCGGGAGGGAAAACGAGCAGTACTTC
CASSLGGRENEQYF
>TRBJ2-1|.|TRBV7-2|.
TGTGCCAGCAGCTTAGATAGGGGGAGGTACAATGAGCAGTTCTTC
CASSLDRGRYNEQFF
>TRBJ2-7|TRBD1|TRBV11-2|.
TGTGCCAGCTATTTGGGACAGGGTATCCACGAGCAGTACTTC
CASYLGQGIHEQYF
>TRBJ2-5|TRBD1|TRBV11-3|.
TGTGCCAGCAGTGACAGGGGTCTTCAAGAGACCCAGTACTTC
CASSDRGLQETQYF
>TRBJ1-5|.|TRBV19|.
TGTGCCAGTAATCCAGGGAGCAATCAGCCCCAGCATTTT
CASNPGSNQPQHF
>TRBJ2-3|.|TRBV6-5|.
TGTGCCAGCAGTTACCCCGGAGCTACCGATACGCAGTATTTT
CASSYPGATDTQYF
>TRBJ1-1|.|TRBV10-3|.
TGTGCCATCAGTGAAAGCCGGGCCCGGAGCACTGAAGCTTTCTTT
CAISESRARSTEAFF
>TRBJ1-2|.|TRBV12-3/TRBV12-4|few
TGTGCCAGCAGCCCGGACAGTTGGCTAGGAAACTATGGCTACACCTTC
CASSPDSWLGNYGYTF
>TRBJ2-5|.|TRBV5-4|.
TGTGCCAGCAGCTTGGACGGCGCACTGGCTAACGGGTGGACCCAGTACTTC
CASSLDGALANGWTQYF
>TRBJ2-3|TRBD2|TRBV6-6|.
TGTGCCAGCAGTTACTCGAAAGGGACTAGCGGGGGCAAGGATACGCAGTATTTT
CASSYSKGTSGGKDTQYF
>TRBJ2-7|.|TRBV11-2|few
TGTGCCAGCAGCTTAGGCGGAGGGATTGGGCAGTACTTC
CASSLGGGIGQYF
>TRBJ2-5|TRBD2|TRBV19|.
TGTGCCAGTAGTACCCGTCTAGCGGGGACCGAAGAGACCCAGTACTTC
CASSTRLAGTEETQYF
>TRBJ2-2|.|TRBV7-9|few
TGTGCCAGCAGCTTAGAGGCGGGCGGGGAGCTGTTTTTT
CASSLEAGGELFF
>TRBJ2-1|TRBD2|TRBV4-2|.
TGTGCCAGCAGGCGGACTAGCGGGGGTGGGAATGAGCAGTTCTTC
CASRRTSGGGNEQFF
>TRBJ2-1|TRBD1|TRBV10-3|.
TGTGCCATCAGTGACTCCGTCGGGACAGGGGAGGTCAGGGAGCAGTTCTTC
CAISDSVGTGEVREQFF
>TRBJ2-7|.|TRBV6-1|few
TGTGCCAGCACCACCTTATTAGGAGAGCACTACGAGCAGTACTTC
CASTTLLGEHYEQYF
>TRBJ1-5|TRBD1|TRBV7-9|few
TGTGCCAGCCAGCGGGACAGGGGGATGCCCCAGCATTTT
CASQRDRGMPQHF
>TRBJ1-1|.|TRBV12-3/TRBV12-4|few
TGTGCCAGGTCCAGGGGCGCCACTGAAGCTTTCTTT
CARSRGATEAFF
>TRBJ1-2|.|TRBV6-1|.
TGTGCCAGCCGGGAGGGACTGGGGAAGGATGGCTACACCTTC
CASREGLGKDGYTF
>TRBJ1-1|.|TRBV5-4|.
TGTGCCAGCAGCTTGGATAACATGAACACTGAAGCTTTCTTT
CASSLDNMNTEAFF
>TRBJ1-5|.|TRBV7-2|.
TGTGCCAGCAGCTTAGCATTTTCACGGTACAATCAGCCCCAGCATTTT
CASSLAFSRYNQPQHF
>TRBJ2-1|.|TRBV7-2|.
TGTGCCAGCAGCCCCCACAATGAGCAGTTCTTC
CASSPHNEQFF
>TRBJ2-3|.|TRBV7-6|many
TGTGCCAGCAGCTCTACCTCAGATACGCAGTATTTT
CASSSTSDTQYF
>TRBJ2-5|TRBD2|TRBV10-3|.
TGTGCCATCAGTGAACGAGCGGGAGGGCTTAGAGGCGGCGGTGAGACCCAGTACTTC
CAISERAGGLRGGGETQYF
>TRBJ2-3|TRBD2|TRBV6-1|once
TGTGCCAGCAGCGGACTAGCGGGGAATACGCAGTATTTT
CASSGLAGNTQYF